This entry lists 25 T cell receptor beta chains sequenced from one sample in a study of T cells in Graves' hyperthyroidism and ophthalmopathy. Researchers took RNA transcripts and amplified the TCR beta CDR3 regions from them. In the first-round RT-PCR of the TCR CDR3, the HTBI primer set was used. TCRdb re-called the multiplex PCR reads through MiXCR, storing one row per CDR3 protein. The sample lists about 270,000 distinct CDR3 sequences; approximately 24% were seen once. Sequencing used blood. These receptors were obtained from a woman aged 40 to 49 with Graves' ophthalmopathy.

At least ten counts were recorded for this clonotype. The chain has TRBV6-1 and TRBJ1-2, with D possibly matching TRBD1 (6 bases). The V end was cut by 3 bases, the J end by 8 bases, with 13 bases between. Looked up from germline, CDR1 is MNHNS and CDR2 is SASEGT. The CDR3 totals 13 residues. CDR3 loop: CASSDRFGQGYTF. In DNA form, the CDR3 reads TGTGCCAGCAGTGATCGCTTTGGACAGGGCTACACCTTC.

This clonotype was seen repeatedly, ten times or more. CDR3: CASSRGQGANSYEQYF. The DNA of the CDR3 is TGTGCCAGCAGCCGGGGACAGGGGGCTAACTCCTACGAGCAGTACTTC. V usage is TRBV3-1 and J usage is TRBJ2-7; TRBD1 agrees at 12 bases. With V trimmed by 4 bases and J by 0 bases, 4 bases remained unmatched. There are 16 residues in the CDR3. The germline gives CDR1 LGHDT, CDR2 YNNKEL (reference sequence).

This clonotype occurred many times. This sequence joins TRBV10-3 and TRBJ1-2; D not resolved. V lost 0 bases to trimming and J lost 3 bases, with 14 bases between them. This CDR3 is built from 16 residues. Looked up from germline, CDR1 is ENHRY and CDR2 is SYGVKD. The CDR3 coding sequence is TGTGCCATCAGTGAGTCAGTGTGGAGCAGCTACTATGGCTACACCTTC. Translation: CAISESVWSSYYGYTF.

This clonotype came up many times. The chain recombines TRBV15 with TRBJ2-5; D call uncertain. The germline CDR1 and CDR2 sequences are LNHNV and YYDKDF (reference sequence). V was trimmed by 3 bases and J by 5 bases, leaving 7 bases between them. There are 12 residues in the CDR3. CDR3 sequence reads: CATSRPPETQYF. The CDR3 nucleotides read TGTGCCACCAGCAGGCCTCCGGAGACCCAGTACTTC.

This clonotype showed up many times. This chain joins TRBV5-1 and TRBJ1-2, with TRBD1 matching over 11 bases. Germline V gives CDR1 SGHRS, CDR2 YFSETQ. Trimming removed 4 bases from V and 4 bases from J; junction bases left unmatched: 3. This CDR3 is built from 14 residues. The CDR3 loop reads CASSEGQGVYGYTF. CDR3 DNA sequence: TGCGCCAGCAGCGAGGGACAGGGGGTCTATGGCTACACCTTC.

This clonotype appeared many times. CDR3 protein: CATSRAGEGSETQYF. The CDR3 bases are TGTGCCACCAGCAGAGCGGGAGAGGGGAGTGAGACCCAGTACTTC. The chain recombines TRBV15 with TRBJ2-5; the D gene is possibly TRBD2 (6 bases). Per germline, CDR1 LNHNV and CDR2 YYDKDF (reference sequence). The CDR3 runs 15 residues. Trimming stripped 1 base from V and 5 bases from J, with 14 bases between.

This clonotype has only a few counts. The J gene is TRBJ2-5, the V gene TRBV13; D not certain. The germline V gene has CDR1 PRHDT and CDR2 FYEKMQ (reference sequence). The CDR3 runs to 13 residues. With 2 bases removed from V and 2 bases from J, the gap between germline ends came to 6 bases. The CDR3 reads CASSLYVQETQYF. CDR3 DNA sequence: TGTGCCAGCAGCTTATATGTTCAAGAGACCCAGTACTTC.

This clonotype was seen many times. The V gene is TRBV6-5, the J gene TRBJ1-2; TRBD1 matches 8 bases. Germline V lookup: CDR1 MNHEY, CDR2 SVGAGI. J was trimmed by 0 bases and V by 2 bases; bases with no gene match: 8. CDR3 length: 17 residues. The CDR3 reads CASSYEIGQGPNYGYTF. The CDR3 DNA sequence: TGTGCCAGCAGTTACGAGATTGGACAGGGCCCTAACTATGGCTACACCTTC.

There are many counts of this clonotype. This chain uses TRBV15 with TRBJ1-1; no reliable D call. The CDR3 runs to 12 residues. Trimming stripped 3 bases from V and 6 bases from J, with 8 bases between. Looked up from germline, CDR1 is LNHNV and CDR2 is YYDKDF (reference sequence). The CDR3 DNA is TGTGCCACCAGCAGGGCACTATCTGAAGCTTTCTTT. This codes for CATSRALSEAFF.

This clonotype was seen ten or more times. V and J are TRBV5-8 and TRBJ1-5; 7 bases are a match to TRBD1. The CDR3 totals 14 residues. V was clipped by 7 bases and J by 5 bases; unmatched bases: 9. The germline CDR1 and CDR2 sequences are SGHTS and YDEGEE. CDR3 loop: CASLEQGPYQPQHF. The CDR3 nucleotides read TGTGCCAGCCTAGAACAGGGGCCCTATCAGCCCCAGCATTTT.

The V and J genes are TRBV5-1 and TRBJ1-6, with D unclear. Germline V gene lookup returns CDR1 SGHRS and CDR2 YFSETQ. Between the trimmed V and J ends, which lost 3 bases and 7 bases, there was a span of 14 bases. The CDR3 is 15 residues long. The CDR3, as DNA: TGCGCCAGCAGCTGGAACGGCATGGGGAATTCACCCCTCCACTTT. Translation gives CASSWNGMGNSPLHF.

The rearrangement links TRBV7-3 to TRBJ1-2; D unresolved. CDR1 is SGHTA and CDR2 is FQGTGA in the germline V gene. V dropped 1 base and J dropped 3 bases, with 6 bases sitting between them. This CDR3 is 13 amino acids long. DNA for the CDR3: TGTGCCAGCAGCTTAAATCAGCACTATGGCTACACCTTC. Translating gives CASSLNQHYGYTF.

This clonotype was counted many times. This chain joins TRBV20-1 and TRBJ2-7, with D tentatively TRBD2 (8 bases). The ends were cut back, 5 bases at V and 3 bases at J, with 20 bases in the middle. The V gene's germline CDR1 is DFQATT and CDR2 SNEGSKA (reference sequence). The CDR3 is 15 amino acids. CDR3 sequence reads: CSAPGGASGRYEQYF. DNA of the CDR3: TGCAGTGCTCCAGGGGGGGCTAGCGGGCGCTACGAGCAGTACTTC.

This clonotype was counted ten times or more. V and J are TRBV19 and TRBJ1-2; 9 positions match TRBD1. Trimming took 7 bases from V and 5 from J; bases not matched to a gene: 8. CDR1 is LNHDA and CDR2 is SQIVND in the germline V gene (reference sequence). This CDR3 is built from 14 residues. CDR3 nucleotides: TGTGCCAGTACCAGGGGACAGGGCCCATATGGCTACACCTTC. Translation: CASTRGQGPYGYTF.

Many counts were recorded for this clonotype. The chain carries TRBV4-1 and TRBJ2-7; TRBD1 aligns across 7 bases. The length of the CDR3 is 15 residues. Germline V lookup: CDR1 MGHRA, CDR2 YSYEKL. V lost 5 bases to trimming and J lost 0 bases; unmatched junction nucleotides: 7. This CDR3 is CASSTRQGPSYEQYF. CDR3 nucleotide sequence: TGCGCCAGCAGCACACGACAGGGTCCCTCCTACGAGCAGTACTTC.

Ten or more counts support this clonotype. This chain uses TRBV9 with TRBJ1-3; 11 nucleotides line up with TRBD1. This CDR3 is 16 amino acids long. V dropped 4 bases and J dropped 4; count of bases not matched to a gene: 7. Germline V gene lookup returns CDR1 SGDLS and CDR2 YYNGEE. The CDR3 DNA sequence: TGTGCCAGCAGCTCCCCGGACAGGGGGCACGGAAACACCATATATTTT. Amino acids: CASSSPDRGHGNTIYF.

This rearrangement joins TRBV12-3 or TRBV12-4 to TRBJ1-2, with 7 bases that match TRBD1. The J segment lost 8 bases and the V segment lost 5 bases, leaving 8 bases of the junction unmatched. This CDR3 is built from 13 residues. For the CDR3, the DNA is TGTGCCAGCAGTCCCGGGACAGTAAACGGCTACACCTTC. Amino acid sequence: CASSPGTVNGYTF.

This rearrangement joins TRBV6-2 or TRBV6-3 to TRBJ2-7; either TRBD1 or TRBD2 may fit D (5 bases each). CDR1 is MNHEY and CDR2 is SVGEGT in the germline V gene. V lost 2 bases and J lost 1, with 9 bases in between. The CDR3 totals 14 residues. CDR3 region: CASSYGTPSYEQYF. The CDR3 DNA follows: TGTGCCAGCAGTTACGGGACCCCGTCCTACGAGCAGTACTTC.

This clonotype showed up many times. V gene TRBV10-3 combines with J gene TRBJ2-7; 8 bases match TRBD1. V lost 3 bases, J lost 3 bases, and 7 bases stayed unmatched. The CDR3 runs to 15 residues. CDR1 is ENHRY and CDR2 is SYGVKD in the germline V gene. In DNA form, the CDR3 reads TGTGCCATCAGTGATGCCGGACAGGGAAACTACGAGCAGTACTTC. As protein: CAISDAGQGNYEQYF.

This clonotype has ten or more counts. DNA for the CDR3: TGTGCCAGCAGTTACTCGCTGACGGACAGTTTGGAGACCCAGTACTTC. Protein sequence: CASSYSLTDSLETQYF. The rearrangement joins TRBV6-5 to TRBJ2-5; TRBD1 might be the D (6 bases). V was trimmed by 0 bases and J by 5 bases, leaving 16 bases between them. The CDR3 runs 16 residues. Germline CDR1 is MNHEY and CDR2 is SVGAGI.

This clonotype was recorded many times. The genes are TRBV14 and TRBJ1-1, with 7 bases matching TRBD1. The V gene's germline CDR1 is SGHDN and CDR2 FVKESK. The V segment lost 4 bases and the J segment 7 bases; nucleotides outside the gene matches: 3. This CDR3 has 12 residues. Here the CDR3 reads CASSPRDSEAFF. The CDR3 nucleotides read TGTGCCAGCAGCCCTCGGGACAGTGAAGCTTTCTTT.

Ten or more counts support this clonotype. The J gene is TRBJ1-5, the V gene TRBV28; TRBD1 might be the D (6 bases). Germline CDR1 is MDHEN and CDR2 is SYDVKM. The CDR3 loop spans 15 amino acids. Trimming pared 7 bases from V and 3 bases from J, leaving 16 bases between. Written as DNA, the CDR3 is TGTGCCAGCACCGCCGGGACAAAAAACAATCAGCCCCAGCATTTT. Its protein product is CASTAGTKNNQPQHF.

In this sample, this clonotype turned up a few times. This chain connects TRBV2 to TRBJ2-5; TRBD1 is a possible D gene (6 bases). This CDR3 has 13 residues. The germline V and J ends were trimmed by 6 bases and 5 bases, with 13 bases remaining between them. Looked up from germline, CDR1 is SNHLY and CDR2 is FYNNEI. This chain's CDR3 is CASSKLGGETQYF. CDR3 bases: TGTGCCAGCAGCAAACTTGGGGGCGAGACCCAGTACTTC.

This clonotype was counted many times. The rearrangement uses TRBV7-3 and TRBJ2-2, with no clear D. The CDR3 has 13 residues. Trimming stripped 1 base from V and 4 bases from J, with 4 bases between. In germline, CDR1 is SGHTA, CDR2 FQGTGA. Written as DNA, the CDR3 is TGTGCCAGCAGCTTAAGTTCCACCGGGGAGCTGTTTTTT. This codes for CASSLSSTGELFF.

This clonotype was counted ten times or more. CDR3 DNA sequence: TGTGCCAGCAGGGGAAGGACAGGGGGTAGCACTGAAGCTTTCTTT. This codes for CASRGRTGGSTEAFF. This chain joins TRBV2 and TRBJ1-1; 10 bases line up with TRBD1. Germline V CDR1 and CDR2: SNHLY, FYNNEI. With V trimmed by 6 bases and J by 4 bases, 8 bases remained unmatched. The CDR3 totals 15 residues.